The 18 T cell receptor beta chains in this list originate from one sample, sequenced in a study of vaccination and CD4 T cells after COVID-19. Sequenced with the Oncomine TCR Beta short-read assay was DNA taken from cultured CD4+ T cells. One entry per CDR3 protein results from TCRdb running MiXCR on the PCR reads. Found here are about 15,000 distinct CDR3 sequences, roughly 51% of them singletons; the top ten hold 15% to 20%. The sample's treatment: roughly 11-day PBMC culture with coronavirus spike peptide pools or control peptides (ViraFEST assay). The antigens these receptors bind are not known. Sequencing was carried out using CD4+ T cells from blood, cultured in vitro. The receptors derive from a human donor who had recovered from COVID-19.

This clonotype showed up just a few times. The chain combines TRBV7-6 with TRBJ2-7, with 8 bases aligning to TRBD2. CDR3 length: 15 residues. CDR1 and CDR2 (germline): SGHVS, FNYEAQ. The V and J ends lost 5 bases and 7 bases, in that order; junction bases with no gene match: 13. The CDR3 reads CASSPTGGGIREQYF. DNA of the CDR3: TGTGCCAGCAGCCCCACGGGAGGGGGGATAAGAGAGCAGTACTTC.

In DNA, the CDR3 is TGTGCCAGCAGCCCCTCCGGGGGGCTGAGCACAGATACGCAGTATTTT. This gives the protein CASSPSGGLSTDTQYF. The rearrangement joins TRBV7-9 to TRBJ2-3; tentatively, D is TRBD2 (7 bases). Germline V gene data show CDR1 as SEHNR and CDR2 as FQNEAQ (reference sequence). The CDR3 spans 16 residues. V was shortened by 5 bases and J by 0 bases, with 15 bases between the two germline ends.

In its sample, this clonotype was seen a few times. The chain links TRBV7-3 to TRBJ1-1, with 9 nucleotides matching TRBD1. CDR3 length: 15 amino acids. V shed 2 bases, J shed 11 bases, and the junction held 12 bases outside the gene matches. Germline V CDR1 and CDR2: SGHTA, FQGTGA. The CDR3 DNA reads as TGTGCCAGCAGCTTACGGGGGACAGGGTTAACTAAGGCTTTCTTT. Its protein product is CASSLRGTGLTKAFF.

This clonotype was observed a handful of times. The chain uses TRBV20-1 and TRBJ2-3; TRBD2 might be the D (6 bases). The CDR3 length is 16 residues. The V end was cut by 1 base, the J end by 4 bases, with 18 bases between. Germline loops: CDR1 DFQATT, CDR2 SNEGSKA (reference sequence). CDR3 sequence: CSARGPGGRGADTQYF. The CDR3 nucleotides read TGCAGTGCTAGAGGCCCCGGGGGTCGGGGCGCAGATACGCAGTATTTT.

This clonotype was counted once. The rearrangement links TRBV6-1 to TRBJ2-5; 8 nucleotides match TRBD1. CDR1 and CDR2 from the germline V gene are MNHNS and SASEGT. The CDR3 spans 15 residues. V shed 6 bases and J 5 bases; nucleotides not matched to a gene: 11. The DNA for the CDR3 is TGTGCCAGCAGGTCCGGACAGGGCGGTAGGGAGACCCAGTACTTC. It translates to CASRSGQGGRETQYF.

This chain connects TRBV6-5 to TRBJ1-2; 7 bases match TRBD1. The junction had 14 bases not matched to a gene; V was cut back by 3 bases and J by 4 bases. Germline V gene lookup returns CDR1 MNHEY and CDR2 SVGAGI. CDR3 size: 17 residues. The CDR3 sequence is CASSYMYESGGGYGYTF. The CDR3 DNA reads as TGTGCCAGCAGTTATATGTATGAGTCAGGGGGGGGCTATGGCTACACCTTC.

By sample fraction, this clonotype is medium-sized (0.01 to 0.1%). The rearrangement uses TRBV6-2 or TRBV6-3 and TRBJ1-6, with 9 bases that match TRBD1. The CDR3 loop spans 16 amino acids. The germline CDR1 and CDR2 sequences are MNHEY and SVGEGT. Losses at the gene ends were 6 bases for V and 2 bases for J; bases not matched to a gene: 5. CDR3 nucleotides: TGTGCCAGCAGCGACAGGGGGGCGGCCTATAATTCACCCCTCCACTTT. This gives the protein CASSDRGAAYNSPLHF.

The chain joins TRBV4-3 to TRBJ1-2; tentatively, D is TRBD1 (6 bases). The CDR3 is 16 residues long. V was shortened by 0 bases and J by 2 bases, with 13 bases between the two germline ends. Germline V gene lookup returns CDR1 LGHNA and CDR2 YSLEER. The CDR3, as DNA: TGCGCCAGCAGCCAAGACATACGGACAGCCAACTATGGCTACACCTTC. It specifies CASSQDIRTANYGYTF.

The chain is built from TRBV7-2 and TRBJ2-7; no definite D call. The germline V gene has CDR1 SGHTA and CDR2 FQGNSA. The CDR3 is 17 residues long. Trimming removed 1 base from V and 2 bases from J, with 18 bases in between. For the CDR3, the DNA is TGTGCCAGCAGCTTAGGTTATGATGTAGTAAATACCTACGAGCAGTACTTC. Its translation is CASSLGYDVVNTYEQYF. Looking up the rest from reference TRBV7-2 and TRBJ2-7 gives the full variable domain: GAGVSQSPSNKVTEKGKDVELRCDPISGHTALYWYRQSLGQGLEFLIYFQGNSAPDKSGLPSDRFSAERTGGSVSTLTIQRTQQEDSAVYLCASSLGYDVVNTYEQYFGPGTRLTVT.

The chain couples TRBV7-3 to TRBJ2-1; perhaps TRBD2 as D (7 bases). The germline V and J ends were trimmed by 5 bases and 4 bases, with 15 bases remaining between them. The CDR3 is 15 amino acids. Looked up from germline, CDR1 is SGHTA and CDR2 is FQGTGA. The CDR3, as DNA: TGTGCCAGCAGCCCCCCGGGGGGCTTATACAATGAGCAGTTCTTC. Protein sequence: CASSPPGGLYNEQFF.

V gene TRBV24-1 combines with J gene TRBJ1-2, with D perhaps TRBD1 (6 bases). The CDR3 contains 13 residues. Trimming cost V 4 bases and J 8 bases, with 13 bases left between them. The germline V gene encodes CDR1 KGHDR and CDR2 SFDVKD. The CDR3 reads CATSDTTGQGYTF. The CDR3, as DNA: TGTGCCACCAGTGACACAACAGGGCAGGGCTACACCTTC.

J is TRBJ1-1 and V is TRBV2; D not resolved. CDR1 and CDR2 from the germline V gene are SNHLY and FYNNEI. V gave up 7 bases and J gave up 1 base, with 13 bases separating them. The CDR3 consists of 14 residues. The CDR3 region is CASTLRLGNTEAFF. The CDR3 DNA reads as TGTGCCAGCACCTTGAGACTGGGGAACACTGAAGCTTTCTTT.

V and J are TRBV20-1 and TRBJ2-1; 8 positions agree with TRBD2. Germline CDR1 and CDR2: DFQATT and SNEGSKA (reference sequence). With 6 bases clipped from V and 0 bases from J, the junction kept 7 bases outside the gene matches. CDR3 length: 15 amino acids. The DNA for the CDR3 is TGCAGTGCCGGCCGGGGGGGTAGCTCCTACAATGAGCAGTTCTTC. Translating gives CSAGRGGSSYNEQFF.

This clonotype has a single count. The chain couples TRBV18 to TRBJ1-3; TRBD1 is a possible D gene (6 bases). In germline, CDR1 is KGHSH, CDR2 LQKENI. The CDR3 contains 14 residues. With 3 bases removed from V and 2 bases from J, the gap between germline ends came to 8 bases. The CDR3 here is CASSPDSAGNTIYF. The CDR3 DNA sequence: TGTGCCAGCTCACCGGACAGCGCTGGAAACACCATATATTTT.

This chain links TRBV5-1 with TRBJ1-5; D call uncertain. V shed 0 bases and J shed 0 bases, with 7 bases lying between them. Germline CDR1 is SGHRS and CDR2 is YFSETQ. The CDR3 contains 15 residues. CDR3 loop: CASSLVGGSNQPQHF. DNA of the CDR3: TGCGCCAGCAGCTTGGTAGGTGGTAGCAATCAGCCCCAGCATTTT. Full variable domain (outside the CDR3, taken from reference TRBV5-1 and TRBJ1-5): KAGVTQTPRYLIKTRGQQVTLSCSPISGHRSVSWYQQTPGQGLQFLFEYFSETQRNKGNFPGRFSGRQFSNSRSEMNVSTLELGDSALYLCASSLVGGSNQPQHFGDGTRLSIL.

This clonotype was counted a few times. This rearrangement joins TRBV7-2 to TRBJ1-5; D is undetermined. This CDR3 has 13 amino acids. Trimming removed 2 bases from V and 9 bases from J, with 11 bases in between. Germline loops: CDR1 SGHTA, CDR2 FQGNSA. DNA of the CDR3: TGTGCCAGCAGCTTAATGGAATCAGGGCCCCAGCATTTT. It encodes CASSLMESGPQHF.

V usage is TRBV7-2 and J usage is TRBJ2-5, with 11 bases aligning to TRBD2. The CDR3 extends over 16 amino acids. The germline gives CDR1 SGHTA, CDR2 FQGNSA. Trimming cost V 2 bases and J 4 bases; bases outside gene matches: 6. CDR3 in amino acids: CASSLLVAGGGETQYF. CDR3 nucleotides: TGTGCCAGCAGCTTATTGGTAGCGGGAGGGGGAGAGACCCAGTACTTC.

The gene calls are TRBV5-4 and TRBJ1-2; 11 nucleotides align to TRBD1. Losses at the gene ends were 0 bases for V and 7 bases for J; bases not matched to a gene: 11. CDR1 SGHNT and CDR2 YYREEE come from the germline V gene (reference sequence). This CDR3 is 17 amino acids long. The CDR3 DNA reads as TGTGCCAGCAGCTTGGCCAGTCGGACAGGGGGCCTGTCTGGCTACACCTTC. Protein product: CASSLASRTGGLSGYTF.